This T cell receptor beta chain was captured by sequencing in a study of T cell changes during pregnancy in multiple sclerosis. The method was immunoSEQ multiplex PCR; TCRdb's version includes in-frame clones alone and lacks a portion of them. The data contain around 20,000 clones, 80% to 90% of them singletons. Germline CDR1 reads MNHNY; CDR2 reads SVGAGI (reference sequence). This CDR3 spans 10 amino acids. For this clone: One junction end disagrees with the germline gene, perhaps due to a read error.

This sequence joins TRBV6-6 and TRBJ1-5; D remains ambiguous. The specimen comprised CD8+ T cells from peripheral blood mononuclear cells, sampled in the second trimester of pregnancy. This TCR was sampled from a female donor in good health, enrolled as a control in a pregnancy study. The DNA of the CDR3 is TGTGCCAGTGGCAACCAGCCCCAGCATTTT. The encoded protein is CASGNQPQHF.